This T cell receptor beta chain came from a study of shared clonotypes between healthy human individuals. V lost 4 bases and J 5 bases, leaving 17 bases between the germline ends. The CDR3 is made up of 16 amino acids. Per the germline V gene, CDR1 is SGHVS and CDR2 is FQNEAQ. Assay: immunoSEQ multiplex PCR; the TCRdb copy retains only in-frame clones and omits some. The sample consists of 450,000 to 700,000 clones, roughly 95% of them appearing once. The naive CD8 subset, CD45RO-negative cells positively selected for CCR7, excluded terminally differentiated effector memory CD45RA+ cells. The chain joins TRBV7-8 to TRBJ1-4; D possibly corresponds to TRBD1 (5 bases). This receptor was taken from a woman aged 25-40 years in good health. The specimen was naive CD8+ T cells sorted from blood. In DNA form, the CDR3 reads TGTGCCAGCAGCTCGCATTCCGGGACGGTGAATGAAAAACTGTTTTTT. Residues: CASSSHSGTVNEKLFF.